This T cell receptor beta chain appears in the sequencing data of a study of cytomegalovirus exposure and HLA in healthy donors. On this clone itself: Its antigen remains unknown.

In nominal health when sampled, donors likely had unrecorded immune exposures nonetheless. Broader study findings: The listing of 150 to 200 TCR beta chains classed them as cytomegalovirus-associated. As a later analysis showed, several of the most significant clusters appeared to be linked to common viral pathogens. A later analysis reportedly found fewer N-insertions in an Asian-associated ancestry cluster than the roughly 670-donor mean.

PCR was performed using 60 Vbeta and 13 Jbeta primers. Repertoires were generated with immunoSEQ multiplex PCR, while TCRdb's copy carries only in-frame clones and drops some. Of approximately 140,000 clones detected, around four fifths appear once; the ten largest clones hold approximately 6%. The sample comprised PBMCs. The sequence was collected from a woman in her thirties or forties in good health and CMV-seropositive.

The chain's CDR3 is CSVEFWTANYGYTF. CDR3 bases: TGCAGCGTCGAATTTTGGACAGCTAACTATGGCTACACCTTC. V and J are TRBV29-1 and TRBJ1-2; a possible D gene is TRBD1 (6 bases). The CDR3 runs to 14 residues. The V gene lost 6 bases and the J gene lost 0 bases, with 14 bases spanning the gap. CDR1 is SQVTM and CDR2 is ANQGSEA in the germline V gene.